This T cell receptor beta chain originates from a study of blood T cell repertoires in COVID-19. Looking at the study overall: Acute and convalescent COVID-19 specimens originated in the United States, Italy and Spain.

Sequencing was performed with immunoSEQ multiplex PCR; in TCRdb, only in-frame clones are kept and a portion is missing. The data contain around 220,000 clones, roughly 87% of them seen just once; the ten biggest clones take up 1.5% to 2%. The V and J ends lost 4 bases and 5 bases, in that order; junction bases with no gene match: 6. Germline CDR1 reads LGHDT; CDR2 reads YNNKEL (reference sequence). The CDR3 covers 15 residues. This chain uses TRBV3-1 (or the pseudogene TRBV3-2) with TRBJ2-1; 9 bases map to TRBD1. This receptor was obtained from a middle-aged man with active or convalescent COVID-19. The sequenced sample consisted of peripheral blood. For the CDR3, the DNA is TGTGCCAGCAGCCTATGGGACAGGGAAAACAATGAGCAGTTCTTC. As protein: CASSLWDRENNEQFF.